This T cell receptor (beta chain) stems from a study of blood T cell repertoires in COVID-19. Turning to the study itself: The origin of the acute and convalescent COVID-19 samples was the United States, Italy and Spain. Sources were T cells, B-cell-depleted T cells, or PBMCs; the material itself was cDNA or gDNA.

The CDR3 runs 16 residues. Germline CDR1 and CDR2: LGHDT and YNNKEL (reference sequence). There are many counts of this clone. One junction end does not reproduce the germline sequence, and a read error may be involved. Per the authors' pipeline: Reference gene primer amplification gave estimated nucleated cell counts. Measured with immunoSEQ multiplex PCR; TCRdb has only the in-frame clones, and not every one. From that table come the V and J calls and clone size; the DNA was used to work out D and trimming. The data hold 300,000 to 400,000 clones, with roughly 84% observed a single time. Sequenced material: PBMCs or T cells enriched from blood (not recorded which). V usage is TRBV3-1 (or the pseudogene TRBV3-2) and J usage is TRBJ2-7; the match to TRBD1 covers 11 bases. The sequence came from a woman younger than 45 who had recovered from COVID-19. CDR3 sequence reads: CASSQEWDRGRWPWGF. CDR3 bases: TGTGCCAGCAGCCAAGAATGGGACAGGGGGAGGTGGCCATGGGGATTC.